This T cell receptor beta chain was retrieved from a study of blood T cell repertoires in COVID-19. Libraries were prepared by immunoSEQ multiplex PCR; TCRdb keeps only in-frame clonotypes and omits some of them. The table has around 60,000 clones, 89% seen once. The CDR3 has 14 residues. In germline, CDR1 is SNHLY, CDR2 FYNNEI. Trimming at V came to 7 bases and at J to 7 bases, leaving 6 bases not matched to a gene. The rearrangement joins TRBV2 to TRBJ1-6, with 8 positions matching TRBD1. The TCR was taken from a woman aged 60 to 75 with active COVID-19. What was sequenced was peripheral blood. CDR3: CASKDPGGNSPLHF. The CDR3 bases are TGTGCCAGCAAAGATCCAGGGGGCAATTCACCCCTCCACTTT.